This T cell receptor (beta chain) was documented in a study of cytomegalovirus exposure and HLA in healthy donors. Study information: The platform used for the approximately 130 validation repertoires matched that of the roughly 700 first-cohort repertoires, a later analysis reported. General study points: Cytomegalovirus status was reportedly diagnosed by the classifier with high sensitivity and specificity. The tendency of first-cohort TCR clusters to co-occur in the roughly 120 validation repertoires was the finding of a later analysis.

The table came from immunoSEQ multiplex PCR; TCRdb's copy has only in-frame clones and leaves some out. The sample gives 130,000 or so clones, roughly 90% of which show up once; approximately 3.3% is in the top ten. This clone was picked up a small number of times. Its antigen is still unknown. V dropped 9 bases and J dropped 2; count of bases not matched to a gene: 5. CDR1 is MNHNS, CDR2 SASEGT, per germline. The CDR3 spans 13 residues. The sample taken for sequencing was PBMCs. The receptor was isolated from a young man in good health and CMV-seronegative. The J gene is TRBJ2-7, the V gene TRBV6-1, with 9 positions matching TRBD1. The CDR3 is CASVRDRAYEQYF. The CDR3 DNA reads as TGTGCCAGTGTCCGGGACAGGGCCTACGAGCAGTACTTC.